These 13 T cell receptor beta chains came from one sample sequenced in a study of neoadjuvant anti-PD-1 for oral cavity cancer. Indicated time point: after neoadjuvant nivolumab, at surgical resection. Some clones are missing from TCRdb's copy, which holds only in-frame ones; the method was immunoSEQ multiplex PCR. The data show about 24,000 clones, roughly 29% seen once. The sample in question was tumor tissue, obtained after nivolumab (anti-PD-1) treatment. These TCRs come from a person between 40 and 80 years old with oral cavity squamous cell carcinoma.

This clone was observed at least ten times. The chain employs TRBV10-3 and TRBJ1-1, with D possibly TRBD1 on 6 matching bases. Trimming cost V 6 bases and J 0 bases, with 23 bases left between them. The CDR3 spans 18 residues. Per germline, CDR1 ENHRY and CDR2 SYGVKD. Written as DNA, the CDR3 is TGTGCCATCAGAACCAACCGGGGCAACGGGGGCATGAACACTGAAGCTTTCTTT. It translates to CAIRTNRGNGGMNTEAFF.

This chain's CDR3 is CASSSQGDDGYTF. The CDR3 nucleotides read TGCGCCAGCAGCTCACAGGGGGATGATGGCTACACCTTC. The rearrangement uses TRBV5-1 and TRBJ1-2, with 8 nucleotides matching TRBD1. The CDR3 length is 13 residues. Germline CDR1 SGHRS, CDR2 YFSETQ. With V trimmed by 3 bases and J by 6 bases, 4 bases remained unmatched.

This rearrangement joins TRBV11-2 to TRBJ2-7, with TRBD1 identical over 9 bases. Germline CDR1 and CDR2: SGHAT and FQNNGV. The CDR3 runs to 15 residues. The V and J ends lost 5 bases and 3 bases, in that order; junction bases with no gene match: 8. The CDR3 DNA sequence: TGTGCCAGCAGCACTCGGACAGGGGTCGGCTACGAGCAGTACTTC. Amino acids: CASSTRTGVGYEQYF.

The CDR3 nucleotides read TGTGCCAGCAGCCCCGCTTGGACCAACACTGAAGCTTTCTTT. Encoded protein: CASSPAWTNTEAFF. V usage is TRBV7-9 and J usage is TRBJ1-1, with no clear D. Trimming removed 5 bases from V and 2 bases from J, with 12 bases in between. Germline CDR1 reads SEHNR; CDR2 reads FQNEAQ (reference sequence). This CDR3 spans 14 amino acids. Drawing the rest from reference TRBV7-9 and TRBJ1-1, the complete variable domain is DTGVSQNPRHKITKRGQNVTFRCDPISEHNRLYWYRQTLGQGPEFLTYFQNEAQLEKSRLLSDRFSAERPKGSFSTLEIQRTEQGDSAMYLCASSPAWTNTEAFFGQGTRLTVV.

The chain employs TRBV13 and TRBJ2-7; D tentatively fits TRBD1 or TRBD2 (5 bases each). The CDR3 runs to 18 residues. Looked up from germline, CDR1 is PRHDT and CDR2 is FYEKMQ (reference sequence). V lost 0 bases, J lost 7 bases, and 25 bases lay in between. In DNA, the CDR3 is TGTGCCAGCAGCTTAGGCCCCCATCCCAGGGTGGAGGTGTGGGAGCAGTACTTC. It encodes CASSLGPHPRVEVWEQYF.

This chain connects TRBV14 to TRBJ2-1, with 7 bases that match TRBD1. Losses at the gene ends were 0 bases for V and 12 bases for J; bases not matched to a gene: 8. The CDR3 is 14 amino acids. CDR1 is SGHDN, CDR2 FVKESK, per germline. The CDR3: CASSQDRGQSWQFF. DNA for the CDR3: TGTGCCAGCAGCCAAGATCGGGGACAGAGTTGGCAGTTCTTC.

CDR3 sequence reads: CASSLMQTNTEAFF. The CDR3 nucleotides read TGCGCCAGCAGCTTGATGCAAACGAACACTGAAGCTTTCTTT. V is TRBV5-1 and J is TRBJ1-1; no firm D call. The CDR3 is 14 amino acids. The germline V gene has CDR1 SGHRS and CDR2 YFSETQ. V shed 1 base and J shed 1 base, with 8 bases lying between them. The full variable domain, its missing parts supplied by reference TRBV5-1 and TRBJ1-1, is KAGVTQTPRYLIKTRGQQVTLSCSPISGHRSVSWYQQTPGQGLQFLFEYFSETQRNKGNFPGRFSGRQFSNSRSEMNVSTLELGDSALYLCASSLMQTNTEAFFGQGTRLTVV.

This clone has a single count. The V gene is TRBV9, the J gene TRBJ2-3; TRBD2 matches at 7 bases. The length of the CDR3 is 18 residues. V gave up 2 bases and J gave up 1 base; unmatched junction bases: 13. Per germline, CDR1 SGDLS and CDR2 YYNGEE. CDR3 residues: CASSVESGRGGGTDTQYF. For the CDR3, the DNA is TGTGCCAGCAGCGTCGAGAGTGGACGGGGAGGGGGCACAGATACGCAGTATTTT.

The chain joins TRBV5-5 to TRBJ2-5; TRBD1 matches 7 bases. CDR1 is SGHKS and CDR2 is YYEKEE in the germline V gene (reference sequence). With 2 bases clipped from V and 3 bases from J, the junction kept 7 bases outside the gene matches. This CDR3 is 15 amino acids long. For the CDR3, the DNA is TGTGCCAGCAGCTTCTACGGGGACAGTAAAGAGACCCAGTACTTC. This encodes CASSFYGDSKETQYF. Complete variable domain (other parts from reference TRBV5-5 and TRBJ2-5): DAGVTQSPTHLIKTRGQQVTLRCSPISGHKSVSWYQQVLGQGPQFIFQYYEKEERGRGNFPDRFSARQFPNYSSELNVNALLLGDSALYLCASSFYGDSKETQYFGPGTRLLVL.

The J gene is TRBJ2-7, the V gene TRBV19; D is tentatively TRBD1 or TRBD2 (5 bases each). This CDR3 has 15 amino acids. Germline V gene sequence: CDR1 LNHDA, CDR2 SQIVND (reference sequence). Trimming removed 2 bases from V and 6 bases from J, with 17 bases in between. CDR3 bases: TGTGCCAGTAGTATACGCCTTGGGACGTTTCCCGAGCAGTACTTC. Its translation is CASSIRLGTFPEQYF.

The J gene is TRBJ2-7, the V gene TRBV5-1; D is uncertain. Trimming left V 2 bases short and J 0 bases short, with 12 bases between. CDR1 and CDR2 (germline): SGHRS, YFSETQ. CDR3 size: 15 residues. The CDR3 loop reads CASSLMEPGSYEQYF. Written as DNA, the CDR3 is TGCGCCAGCAGCTTAATGGAGCCGGGCTCCTACGAGCAGTACTTC.

V usage is TRBV15 and J usage is TRBJ2-7; TRBD1 or TRBD2 may be the D gene (5 bases each). From germline, CDR1 is LNHNV and CDR2 YYDKDF (reference sequence). The CDR3 covers 14 residues. V was clipped by 0 bases and J by 3 bases, with 9 bases between them. CDR3 nucleotide sequence: TGTGCCACCAGCAGAGATGGGGACCGCTACGAGCAGTACTTC. Protein sequence: CATSRDGDRYEQYF.

This clone occurred a few times. The V and J genes are TRBV15 and TRBJ1-5; D gene ambiguous. The CDR3 contains 17 residues. Germline loops: CDR1 LNHNV, CDR2 YYDKDF (reference sequence). V lost 5 bases to trimming and J lost 4 bases, with 21 bases between them. The CDR3 DNA reads as TGTGCCACCAGCCCCCAGGACGGGAGAGTAGGGAATCAGCCCCAGCATTTT. The encoded protein is CATSPQDGRVGNQPQHF. Using reference TRBV15 and TRBJ1-5 for the parts outside the CDR3, the full variable domain is DAMVIQNPRYQVTQFGKPVTLSCSQTLNHNVMYWYQQKSSQAPKLLFHYYDKDFNNEADTPDNFQSRRPNTSFCFLDIRSPGLGDTAMYLCATSPQDGRVGNQPQHFGDGTRLSIL.